The 32 T cell receptor beta chains listed next were all sequenced from one sample in a study of T-cell memory formation after mild COVID-19 (dated by TCRdb to 2020 to 2022). The library was prepared using 5' RACE. Sequencing instrument: Illumina NovaSeq 6000. In-frame beta chains were kept once TCRdb had trimmed the public reads at Q25 with fastp and called clones with MiXCR. Each CDR3 protein gets just one entry, which takes the most common genes and DNA from the rows behind it. The sample records roughly 610,000 distinct CDR3 sequences, 17% of which are singletons. The ten largest make up roughly 8.2% of the sample. Material: PBMCs or a T cell subset sorted from them (not recorded which). The receptor source for this set is an adult woman who had mild COVID-19 (a few samples of this study predate the infection). The sample titles of this study are shuffled in the database, so cell type and time point are left out; the donor was told from shared clones.

This clonotype was observed a single time. CDR3 in amino acids: CASSAGAGGPSDTQYF. The CDR3 nucleotides are TGTGCCAGCAGCGCCGGAGCGGGGGGGCCATCAGATACGCAGTATTTT. V is TRBV9 and J is TRBJ2-3; 10 bases are shared with TRBD2. Trimming cost V 3 bases and J 4 bases; bases outside gene matches: 8. Germline V CDR1 and CDR2: SGDLS, YYNGEE. The length of the CDR3 is 16 residues.

The chain has TRBV4-1 and TRBJ2-1, with 7 bases that match TRBD2. The germline V gene encodes CDR1 MGHRA and CDR2 YSYEKL. The CDR3 totals 15 residues. V shed 5 bases and J 0 bases; nucleotides not matched to a gene: 4. CDR3 sequence reads: CASSAGVSSYNEQFF. The CDR3 region has the DNA TGCGCCAGCAGCGCGGGGGTAAGCTCCTACAATGAGCAGTTCTTC.

The gene calls are TRBV4-2 and TRBJ2-7; D is ambiguous. Germline V CDR1 and CDR2: LGHNA, YNFKEQ. CDR3 length equals 14 residues. Trimming left V 1 base short and J 0 bases short, with 7 bases between. CDR3 nucleotides: TGTGCCAGCAGCCAAGTCACCAGCTCCTACGAGCAGTACTTC. This translates into CASSQVTSSYEQYF.

This clonotype has only a few counts. The rearrangement joins TRBV12-3 or TRBV12-4 to TRBJ1-1; no reliable D call. This CDR3 region has 17 residues. The V end was cut by 2 bases, the J end by 7 bases, with 23 bases between. CDR3 sequence (DNA): TGTGCCAGCAGTTTAAACTGGATGGGAGTCTTTCGGAGTGAAGCTTTCTTT. Translating it yields CASSLNWMGVFRSEAFF.

In this sample, this clonotype turned up many times. The CDR3 loop is CSARVGNRGTGEQYF. The CDR3 nucleotides are TGCAGTGCTAGAGTCGGGAACAGGGGAACTGGCGAGCAGTACTTC. The chain couples TRBV20-1 to TRBJ2-7, with 7 bases aligning to TRBD1. J gave up 6 bases and V 1 base, and 12 bases lay outside the gene matches. CDR1 DFQATT and CDR2 SNEGSKA come from the germline V gene (reference sequence). CDR3 length: 15 amino acids.

This clonotype was detected a few times. The CDR3 bases are TGCAGCGTCCGGGCCTTCAAAGTCACCTCCTACGAGCAGTACTTC. It specifies CSVRAFKVTSYEQYF. The V gene is TRBV29-1, the J gene TRBJ2-7, with no clear D. The V end lost 6 bases, the J end lost 0 bases, and 18 bases lay between the germline ends. Germline V gives CDR1 SQVTM, CDR2 ANQGSEA. The CDR3 consists of 15 residues.

The V and J genes are TRBV7-9 and TRBJ2-2; D is ambiguous. The length of the CDR3 is 13 residues. Germline V gene data show CDR1 as SEHNR and CDR2 as FQNEAQ (reference sequence). Trimming cost V 5 bases and J 3 bases, with 7 bases left between them. The CDR3 loop is CASSPGHTGELFF. CDR3 sequence (DNA): TGTGCCAGCAGCCCTGGCCACACCGGGGAGCTGTTTTTT.

This sequence joins TRBV7-2 and TRBJ2-1; the D is unclear. Germline loops: CDR1 SGHTA, CDR2 FQGNSA. The CDR3 loop spans 12 amino acids. V lost 1 base to trimming and J lost 15 bases, with 13 bases between them. CDR3 coding DNA: TGTGCCAGCAGCTTAGTGTCGGTAGAATGGTTCTTC. Translation gives CASSLVSVEWFF.

V and J are TRBV6-2 or TRBV6-3 and TRBJ2-3, with D uncertain. V was cut by 2 bases and J by 4 bases, with 16 bases left in between. From germline, CDR1 is MNHEY and CDR2 SVGEGT. CDR3 length: 16 amino acids. Here the CDR3 reads CASSYTPVVRADTQYF. The DNA for the CDR3 is TGTGCCAGCAGTTACACCCCCGTGGTTCGGGCAGATACGCAGTATTTT.

The rearrangement uses TRBV6-2 or TRBV6-3 and TRBJ2-7, with D possibly being TRBD2 (5 bases). V gave up 8 bases and J gave up 2 bases, with 13 bases separating them. Germline V CDR1 and CDR2: MNHEY, SVGEGT. The CDR3 totals 13 residues. CDR3 DNA sequence: TGTGCCAGCGGGGAGCGGCTGACCTACGAGCAGTACTTC. Encoded protein: CASGERLTYEQYF.

The chain couples TRBV9 to TRBJ1-1, with D possibly being TRBD1 (6 bases). The CDR3 spans 18 residues. Germline V gene lookup returns CDR1 SGDLS and CDR2 YYNGEE. Trimming pared 0 bases from V and 0 bases from J, leaving 18 bases between. In nucleotides, the CDR3 is TGTGCCAGCAGCGTAGTGTATGGTCAGGGGAATATGAACACTGAAGCTTTCTTT. Translated: CASSVVYGQGNMNTEAFF.

This clonotype was found a few times. The V gene is TRBV4-1, the J gene TRBJ2-2, with 9 positions matching TRBD2. The CDR3 totals 17 residues. Germline V gene data show CDR1 as MGHRA and CDR2 as YSYEKL. The junction had 8 bases not matched to a gene; V was cut back by 1 base and J by 5 bases. The CDR3, as DNA: TGCGCCAGCAGCCAAGCTCGCGGGGGGGCCCGGACCGGGGAGCTGTTTTTT. It yields the protein CASSQARGGARTGELFF.

The V and J genes are TRBV27 and TRBJ2-7; 10 nucleotides align to TRBD2. Losses at the gene ends were 5 bases for V and 3 bases for J; bases not matched to a gene: 13. Germline V gene data show CDR1 as MNHEY and CDR2 as SMNVEV (reference sequence). CDR3 length: 17 amino acids. CDR3 DNA sequence: TGTGCCAGCAGTCACCAAATAGGACTAGCGGCCCTCTACGAGCAGTACTTC. Its translation is CASSHQIGLAALYEQYF.

The J gene is TRBJ1-2, the V gene TRBV5-5; D gene ambiguous. CDR3 length: 14 amino acids. Per the germline V gene, CDR1 is SGHKS and CDR2 is YYEKEE (reference sequence). V was pared by 3 bases and J by 1 base, with 10 bases between. This CDR3 reads CASSSRRGNYGYTF. Written as DNA, the CDR3 is TGTGCCAGCAGCTCACGTCGGGGTAACTATGGCTACACCTTC.

This clonotype was seen repeatedly, ten times or more. V gene TRBV7-3 combines with J gene TRBJ2-1; no definite D call. The CDR3 sequence is 12 residues long. V was clipped by 4 bases and J by 10 bases, with 11 bases between them. CDR1 is SGHTA, CDR2 FQGTGA, per germline. CDR3 coding DNA: TGTGCCAGCAGCTCAGATGGGGTGGAGCAGTTCTTC. Its protein product is CASSSDGVEQFF. Complete variable domain (other parts from reference TRBV7-3 and TRBJ2-1): GAGVSQTPSNKVTEKGKYVELRCDPISGHTALYWYRQSLGQGPEFLIYFQGTGAADDSGLPNDRFFAVRPEGSVSTLKIQRTERGDSAVYLCASSSDGVEQFFGPGTRLTVL.

The J gene is TRBJ2-4, the V gene TRBV1; the table gives TRBD2 as D, unverified against the DNA. TRBV1 corresponds to a pseudogene. The CDR3 extends over 15 amino acids. Here the CDR3 reads CTSSQPLAVKNIQYF. The CDR3 DNA reads TGCACCAGCAGCCAACCCCTAGCGGTCAAAAACATTCAGTACTTC.

This clonotype appeared a few times. The V and J genes are TRBV15 and TRBJ2-1; D tentatively fits TRBD1 or TRBD2 (5 bases each). The germline V gene has CDR1 LNHNV and CDR2 YYDKDF (reference sequence). The CDR3 consists of 17 residues. V lost 2 bases, J lost 4 bases, and 18 bases lay in between. The CDR3 coding sequence is TGTGCCACCAGCAGATCAGTGGGGGAGTCCCATTACAATGAGCAGTTCTTC. As protein: CATSRSVGESHYNEQFF.

This clonotype was seen a handful of times. The V and J genes are TRBV10-3 and TRBJ2-7; D is uncertain. V shed 6 bases and J shed 1 base, with 4 bases lying between them. The length of the CDR3 is 11 residues. Germline lookup yields CDR1 ENHRY and CDR2 SYGVKD. CDR3 nucleotides: TGTGCCATCAGCCCATCCTACGAGCAGTACTTC. It encodes CAISPSYEQYF.

This clonotype was counted a few times. The chain employs TRBV2 and TRBJ1-2; D perhaps matches TRBD1 (5 bases). The V gene lost 8 bases and the J gene lost 0 bases, with 16 bases spanning the gap. Per germline, CDR1 SNHLY and CDR2 FYNNEI. The CDR3 sequence is 15 residues long. In DNA, the CDR3 is TGTGCCAGCGATGGGACGGGGGAAGCTAACTATGGCTACACCTTC. This sequence encodes CASDGTGEANYGYTF.

The chain recombines TRBV2 with TRBJ2-6, with D possibly matching TRBD1 (5 bases). The germline CDR1 and CDR2 sequences are SNHLY and FYNNEI. The germline V and J ends were trimmed by 1 base and 0 bases, with 7 bases remaining between them. CDR3 length equals 16 residues. This CDR3 reads CASSEEGVSGANVLTF. In DNA form, the CDR3 reads TGTGCCAGCAGTGAAGAAGGGGTCTCTGGGGCCAACGTCCTGACTTTC.

This clonotype was detected only a few times. The chain uses TRBV24-1 and TRBJ2-1; D remains unclear. CDR3 size: 14 residues. In germline, CDR1 is KGHDR, CDR2 SFDVKD. V dropped 4 bases and J dropped 5 bases, with 11 bases sitting between them. Here the CDR3 DNA reads TGTGCCACCAGTGACCCCGCTAGGGACAATGAGCAGTTCTTC. Amino acid sequence: CATSDPARDNEQFF.

The V gene is TRBV13, the J gene TRBJ1-2; weak D call: TRBD1 (5 bases). CDR1 is PRHDT and CDR2 is FYEKMQ in the germline V gene (reference sequence). V lost 3 bases and J 4 bases, leaving 15 bases between the germline ends. CDR3 size: 15 residues. The DNA of the CDR3 is TGTGCCAGCAGCTTGGGGACTAACGGTTTCTATGGCTACACCTTC. As protein: CASSLGTNGFYGYTF.

This clonotype has a handful of counts. The chain has TRBV12-3 or TRBV12-4 and TRBJ2-7, with 10 bases identical to TRBD1. The CDR3 loop spans 16 amino acids. V lost 7 bases and J lost 5; bases outside the gene matches: 14. CDR3 sequence: CASTGRLTGGWHEQYF. The DNA for the CDR3 is TGTGCCAGCACCGGGCGTCTGACAGGGGGCTGGCACGAGCAGTACTTC.

The chain is built from TRBV7-2 and TRBJ2-7; no reliable D call. This CDR3 comprises 15 residues. V lost 5 bases, J lost 5 bases, and 19 bases lay in between. Germline-derived CDR1 and CDR2 are SGHTA and FQGNSA. CDR3 region: CASSPKVGGANEQYF. CDR3 coding DNA: TGTGCCAGCAGCCCCAAGGTGGGCGGAGCTAACGAGCAGTACTTC.

This chain joins TRBV18 and TRBJ1-2; 7 bases match TRBD1. Germline V gene lookup returns CDR1 KGHSH and CDR2 LQKENI. Trimming at V came to 3 bases and at J to 8 bases, leaving 6 bases not matched to a gene. The CDR3 spans 13 residues. CDR3 sequence (DNA): TGTGCCAGCTCACCGACAGGGACGAGCGGCTACACCTTC. Amino acid sequence: CASSPTGTSGYTF.

This clonotype was detected a few times. The chain links TRBV12-3 or TRBV12-4 to TRBJ2-7; D is unresolved. CDR3 size: 13 residues. V was cut by 1 base and J by 6 bases, with 10 bases left in between. CDR3 loop: CASSLDAESEQYF. In DNA, the CDR3 is TGTGCCAGCAGTTTAGATGCAGAGAGCGAGCAGTACTTC.

This clonotype was picked up many times. This chain links TRBV20-1 with TRBJ1-6; no reliable D call. This CDR3 is built from 14 residues. Trimming removed 1 base from V and 9 bases from J, with 13 bases in between. CDR1 is DFQATT and CDR2 is SNEGSKA in the germline V gene (reference sequence). The CDR3 DNA follows: TGCAGTGCTAGAGTCGGCAGTTCTTCTTCACCCCTCCACTTT. Residues: CSARVGSSSSPLHF.

This clonotype has more than one count but fewer than ten. The genes are TRBV3-1 and TRBJ2-3; D perhaps matches TRBD2 (6 bases). Germline assignment: CDR1 LGHDT and CDR2 YNNKEL (reference sequence). V was clipped by 2 bases and J by 3 bases, with 12 bases between them. The CDR3 consists of 15 residues. CDR3 bases: TGTGCCAGCAGCCAACCGGGACTCATGACAGATACGCAGTATTTT. Its protein product is CASSQPGLMTDTQYF.

The V call is TRBV4-1, the J call TRBJ2-3, with TRBD2 identical over 14 bases. Germline V lookup: CDR1 MGHRA, CDR2 YSYEKL. The CDR3 covers 17 residues. With 2 bases clipped from V and 2 bases from J, the junction kept 3 bases outside the gene matches. The CDR3 DNA sequence: TGCGCCAGCAGCCAATGGGGACTAGCGGGAGTCACAGATACGCAGTATTTT. Translated: CASSQWGLAGVTDTQYF.

This clonotype was counted between two and nine times. J is TRBJ2-1 and V is TRBV6-2 or TRBV6-3; D is possibly TRBD2 (6 bases). The CDR3 has 15 amino acids. The V gene's germline CDR1 is MNHEY and CDR2 SVGEGT. V lost 6 bases, J lost 0 bases, and 12 bases lay in between. The CDR3 nucleotides are TGTGCCAGCAGAGCGGGCCTGAGCTCCTACAATGAGCAGTTCTTC. This sequence encodes CASRAGLSSYNEQFF.

This clonotype has only a few counts. The chain combines TRBV5-1 with TRBJ1-2, with D tentatively TRBD1 (6 bases). CDR3 length equals 14 residues. The germline V gene has CDR1 SGHRS and CDR2 YFSETQ. With 0 bases removed from V and 4 bases from J, the gap between germline ends came to 10 bases. CDR3: CASSLDREGYGYTF. Here the CDR3 DNA reads TGCGCCAGCAGCTTGGACAGGGAAGGCTATGGCTACACCTTC.

CDR3 bases: TGCAGTGCTAGTCCTAGCGGAAGCACAGATACGCAGTATTTT. It yields the protein CSASPSGSTDTQYF. The chain recombines TRBV20-1 with TRBJ2-3; 7 bases fit TRBD2. Trimming removed 3 bases from V and 0 bases from J; junction bases left unmatched: 3. CDR1 and CDR2 (germline): DFQATT, SNEGSKA (reference sequence). The CDR3 runs 14 residues.